The sequence of this TCR beta chain was determined in a study of beta chain features in type 1 diabetes. Study summary: On cell yields, gender and age, patients and healthy donors were similar. The study's findings and limits: Within patients, naive, central memory and Treg TCRB repertoires seemed more similar than within healthy donors. A pattern of fewer insertions and more deletions at VDJ junctions was seen in type 1 diabetes patients. Patients with Type 1 diabetes showed moderately but significantly shorter TCRB CDR3s in all four CD4+ subsets.

Germline V lookup: CDR1 MNHEY, CDR2 SVGAGI. V shed 7 bases and J 4 bases; nucleotides not matched to a gene: 5. CDR3 size: 13 residues. A word on this clone: Its cognate antigen is unknown.

Sequenced material consisted of expressed TCRB transcripts (all of the isolated RNA was reverse transcribed). Using immunoSEQ multiplex PCR, the repertoire was profiled, and TCRdb retains in-frame clones only, with some absent. The sample consists of some 200,000 clones, approximately 16% of them appearing once. Sequencing used naive CD4+ T cells from blood. The origin of this receptor is a man younger than 45 with type 1 diabetes. This sequence joins TRBV6-5 and TRBJ2-5, with 8 bases fitting TRBD2. Here the CDR3 reads CASTPGGVETQYF. Here the CDR3 DNA reads TGTGCCAGCACCCCGGGAGGGGTAGAGACCCAGTACTTC.